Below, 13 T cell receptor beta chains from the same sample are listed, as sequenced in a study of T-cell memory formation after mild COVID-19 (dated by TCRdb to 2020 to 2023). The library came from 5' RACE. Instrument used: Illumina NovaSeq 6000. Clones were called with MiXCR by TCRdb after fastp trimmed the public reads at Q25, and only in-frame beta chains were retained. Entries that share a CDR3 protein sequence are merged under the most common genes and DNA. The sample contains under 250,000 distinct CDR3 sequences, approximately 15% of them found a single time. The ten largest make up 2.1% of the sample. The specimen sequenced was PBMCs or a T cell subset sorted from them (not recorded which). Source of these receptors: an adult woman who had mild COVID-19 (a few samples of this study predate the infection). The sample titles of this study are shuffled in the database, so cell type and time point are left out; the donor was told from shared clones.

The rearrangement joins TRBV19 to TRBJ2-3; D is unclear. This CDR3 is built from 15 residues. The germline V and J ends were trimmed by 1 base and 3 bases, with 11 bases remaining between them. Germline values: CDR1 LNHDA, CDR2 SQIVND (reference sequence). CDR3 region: CASSIGGMGTDTQYF. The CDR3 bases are TGTGCCAGTAGTATAGGGGGAATGGGGACAGATACGCAGTATTTT.

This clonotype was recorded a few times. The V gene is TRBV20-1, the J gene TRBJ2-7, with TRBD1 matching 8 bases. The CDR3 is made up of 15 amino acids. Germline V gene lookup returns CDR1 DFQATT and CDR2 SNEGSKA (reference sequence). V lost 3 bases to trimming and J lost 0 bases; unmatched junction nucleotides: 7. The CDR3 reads CSARTDRASSYEQYF. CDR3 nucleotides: TGCAGTGCTAGGACGGACAGGGCAAGCTCCTACGAGCAGTACTTC.

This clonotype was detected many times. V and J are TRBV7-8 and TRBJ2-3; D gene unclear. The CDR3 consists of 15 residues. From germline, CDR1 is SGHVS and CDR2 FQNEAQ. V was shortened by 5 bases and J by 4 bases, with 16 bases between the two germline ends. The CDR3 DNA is TGTGCCAGCAGCCCCCAGCCCCCGTACCCAGATACGCAGTATTTT. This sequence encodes CASSPQPPYPDTQYF.

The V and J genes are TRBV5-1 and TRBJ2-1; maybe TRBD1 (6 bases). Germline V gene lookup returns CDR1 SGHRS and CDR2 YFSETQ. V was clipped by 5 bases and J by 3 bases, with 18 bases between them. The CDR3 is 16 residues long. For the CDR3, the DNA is TGCGCCAGCAGGGCCGGGACAACTCCCTTCTACAATGAGCAGTTCTTC. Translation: CASRAGTTPFYNEQFF.

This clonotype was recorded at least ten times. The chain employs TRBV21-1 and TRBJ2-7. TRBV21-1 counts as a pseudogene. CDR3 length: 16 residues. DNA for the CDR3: TGTGCCAGCAGCAAAGATCTCACAGGACCCCCTAACGAGCAGTACTTC. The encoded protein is CASSKDLTGPPNEQYF.

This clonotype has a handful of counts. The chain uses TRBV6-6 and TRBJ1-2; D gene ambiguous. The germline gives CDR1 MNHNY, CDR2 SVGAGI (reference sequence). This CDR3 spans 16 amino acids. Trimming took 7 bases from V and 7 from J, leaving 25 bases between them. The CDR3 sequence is CASIRTGGPLRSGYTF. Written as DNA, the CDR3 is TGTGCCAGCATAAGGACGGGAGGTCCCCTCCGGAGTGGCTACACCTTC.

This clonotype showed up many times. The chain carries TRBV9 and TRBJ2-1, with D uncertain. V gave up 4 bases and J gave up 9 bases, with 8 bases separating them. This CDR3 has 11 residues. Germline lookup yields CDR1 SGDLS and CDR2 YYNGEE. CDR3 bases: TGTGCCAGCAGCCCCGGATCTGAGCAGTTCTTC. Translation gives CASSPGSEQFF.

This CDR3 is CASSLGQGAVPLHF. The DNA for the CDR3 is TGCGCCAGCAGCTTGGGTCAGGGGGCGGTTCCCCTCCACTTT. The chain links TRBV5-1 to TRBJ1-6; 8 nucleotides line up with TRBD1. The CDR3 has 14 amino acids. V lost 0 bases to trimming and J lost 13 bases; unmatched junction nucleotides: 6. Germline V gives CDR1 SGHRS, CDR2 YFSETQ.

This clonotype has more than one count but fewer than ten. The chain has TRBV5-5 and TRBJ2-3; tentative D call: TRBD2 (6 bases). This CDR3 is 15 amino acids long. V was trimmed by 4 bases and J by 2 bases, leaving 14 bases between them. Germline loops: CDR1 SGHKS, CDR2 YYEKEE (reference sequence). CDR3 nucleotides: TGTGCCAGCAGCCCGGGGGACTTTCCCACAGATACGCAGTATTTT. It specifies CASSPGDFPTDTQYF.

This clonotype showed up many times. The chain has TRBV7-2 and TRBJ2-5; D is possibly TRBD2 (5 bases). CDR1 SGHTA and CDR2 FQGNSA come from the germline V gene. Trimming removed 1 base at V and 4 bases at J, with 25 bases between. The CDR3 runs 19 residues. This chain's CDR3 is CASSLDLAIGVGLGETQYF. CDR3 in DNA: TGTGCCAGCAGCTTAGACCTCGCCATCGGGGTAGGGTTAGGAGAGACCCAGTACTTC.

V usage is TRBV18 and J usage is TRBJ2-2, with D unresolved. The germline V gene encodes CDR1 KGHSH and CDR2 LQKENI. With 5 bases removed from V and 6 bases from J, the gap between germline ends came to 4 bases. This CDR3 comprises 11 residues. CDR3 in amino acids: CASSASGELFF. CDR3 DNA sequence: TGTGCCAGCTCAGCCTCCGGGGAGCTGTTTTTT.

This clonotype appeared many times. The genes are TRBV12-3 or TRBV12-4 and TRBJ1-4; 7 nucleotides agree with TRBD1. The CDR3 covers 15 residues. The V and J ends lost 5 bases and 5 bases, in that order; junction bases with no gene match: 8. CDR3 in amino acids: CASSLTGVGNEKLFF. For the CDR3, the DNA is TGTGCCAGCAGTCTCACAGGGGTCGGAAATGAAAAACTGTTTTTT.

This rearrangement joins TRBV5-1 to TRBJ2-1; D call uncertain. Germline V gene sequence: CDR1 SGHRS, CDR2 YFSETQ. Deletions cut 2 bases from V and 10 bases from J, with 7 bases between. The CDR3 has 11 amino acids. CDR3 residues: CASSLEFEQFF. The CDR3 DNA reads TGCGCCAGCAGCTTAGAATTCGAGCAGTTCTTC.